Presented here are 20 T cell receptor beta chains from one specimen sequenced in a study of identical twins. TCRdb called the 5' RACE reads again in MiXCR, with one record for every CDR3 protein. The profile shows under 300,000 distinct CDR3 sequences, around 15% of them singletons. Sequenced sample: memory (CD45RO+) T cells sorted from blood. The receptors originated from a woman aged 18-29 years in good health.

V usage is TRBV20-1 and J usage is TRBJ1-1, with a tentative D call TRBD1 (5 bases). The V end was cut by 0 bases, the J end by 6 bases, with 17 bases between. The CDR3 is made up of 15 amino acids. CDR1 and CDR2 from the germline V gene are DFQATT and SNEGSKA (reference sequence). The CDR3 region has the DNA TGCAGTGCTAGAGATCGAGGGAGGGGAACCTCTGAAGCTTTCTTT. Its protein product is CSARDRGRGTSEAFF.

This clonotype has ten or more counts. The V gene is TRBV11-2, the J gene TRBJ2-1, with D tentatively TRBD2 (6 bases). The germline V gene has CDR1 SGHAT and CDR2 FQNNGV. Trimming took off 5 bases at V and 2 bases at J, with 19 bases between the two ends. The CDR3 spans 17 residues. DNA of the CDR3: TGTGCCAGCAGCCCCCTCCTAGCCGGGGGACCCTACAATGAGCAGTTCTTC. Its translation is CASSPLLAGGPYNEQFF. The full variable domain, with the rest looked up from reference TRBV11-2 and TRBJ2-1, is EAGVAQSPRYKIIEKRQSVAFWCNPISGHATLYWYQQILGQGPKLLIQFQNNGVVDDSQLPKDRFSAERLKGVDSTLKIQPAKLEDSAVYLCASSPLLAGGPYNEQFFGPGTRLTVL.

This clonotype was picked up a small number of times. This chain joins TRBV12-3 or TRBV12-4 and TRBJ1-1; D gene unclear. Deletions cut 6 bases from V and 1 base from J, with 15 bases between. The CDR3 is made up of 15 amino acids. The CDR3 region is CASSHTFGRNTEAFF. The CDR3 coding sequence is TGTGCCAGCAGCCATACATTTGGGAGGAACACTGAAGCTTTCTTT.

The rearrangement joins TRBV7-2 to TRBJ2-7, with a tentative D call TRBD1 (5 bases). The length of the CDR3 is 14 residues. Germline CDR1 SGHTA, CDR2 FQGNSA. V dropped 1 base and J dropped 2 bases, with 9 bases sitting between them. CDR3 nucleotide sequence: TGTGCCAGCAGCTTAGTTTCAGGGCCCTACGAGCAGTACTTC. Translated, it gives CASSLVSGPYEQYF.

CDR3 sequence reads: CSAKGGGTYNEQFF. Here the CDR3 DNA reads TGCAGTGCGAAGGGGGGGGGGACCTACAATGAGCAGTTCTTC. This chain uses TRBV20-1 with TRBJ2-1; D perhaps matches TRBD2 (7 bases). Germline V gives CDR1 DFQATT, CDR2 SNEGSKA (reference sequence). This CDR3 comprises 14 residues. The V end lost 6 bases, the J end lost 2 bases, and 14 bases lay between the germline ends.

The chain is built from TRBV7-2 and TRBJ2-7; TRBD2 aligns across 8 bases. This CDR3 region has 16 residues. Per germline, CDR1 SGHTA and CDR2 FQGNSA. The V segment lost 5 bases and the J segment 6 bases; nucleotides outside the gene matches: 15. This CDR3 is CASSHHKAGEDSEQYF. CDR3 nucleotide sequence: TGTGCCAGCAGCCACCACAAAGCGGGAGAGGATAGCGAGCAGTACTTC.

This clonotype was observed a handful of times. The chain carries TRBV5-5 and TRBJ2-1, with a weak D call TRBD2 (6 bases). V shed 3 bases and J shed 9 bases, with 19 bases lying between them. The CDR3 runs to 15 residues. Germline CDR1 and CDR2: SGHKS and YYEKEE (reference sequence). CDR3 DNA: TGTGCCAGCAGCTCGATTAGTACGGGAGTCGGTGAGCAGTTCTTC. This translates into CASSSISTGVGEQFF. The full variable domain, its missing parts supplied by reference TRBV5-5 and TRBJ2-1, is DAGVTQSPTHLIKTRGQQVTLRCSPISGHKSVSWYQQVLGQGPQFIFQYYEKEERGRGNFPDRFSARQFPNYSSELNVNALLLGDSALYLCASSSISTGVGEQFFGPGTRLTVL.

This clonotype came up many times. CDR3 in amino acids: CASSPPSGRIPEQYF. CDR3 DNA: TGTGCCAGCAGTCCCCCTAGCGGGAGGATCCCCGAGCAGTACTTC. The chain links TRBV25-1 to TRBJ2-7; 11 nucleotides line up with TRBD2. The CDR3 sequence is 15 residues long. The V and J ends lost 5 bases and 6 bases, in that order; junction bases with no gene match: 9. The germline CDR1 and CDR2 sequences are MGHDK and SYGVNS.

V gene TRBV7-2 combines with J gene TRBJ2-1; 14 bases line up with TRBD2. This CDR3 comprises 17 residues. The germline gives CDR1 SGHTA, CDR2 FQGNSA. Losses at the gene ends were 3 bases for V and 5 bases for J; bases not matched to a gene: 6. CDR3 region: CASSFNPGLAGDNEQFF. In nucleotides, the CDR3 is TGTGCCAGCAGCTTCAATCCGGGACTAGCGGGAGACAATGAGCAGTTCTTC.

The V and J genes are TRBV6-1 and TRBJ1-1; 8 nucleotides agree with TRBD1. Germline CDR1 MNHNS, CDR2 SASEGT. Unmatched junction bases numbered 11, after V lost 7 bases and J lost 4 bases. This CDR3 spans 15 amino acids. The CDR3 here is CASTDGQGWGTEAFF. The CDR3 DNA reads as TGTGCCAGCACCGACGGACAGGGTTGGGGCACTGAAGCTTTCTTT.

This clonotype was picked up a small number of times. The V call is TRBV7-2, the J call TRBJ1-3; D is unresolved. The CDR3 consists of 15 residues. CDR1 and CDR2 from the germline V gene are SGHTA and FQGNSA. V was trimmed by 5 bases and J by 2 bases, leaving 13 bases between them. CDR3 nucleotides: TGTGCCAGCAGCGATCCAGCGGAAACTGGAAACACCATATATTTT. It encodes CASSDPAETGNTIYF.

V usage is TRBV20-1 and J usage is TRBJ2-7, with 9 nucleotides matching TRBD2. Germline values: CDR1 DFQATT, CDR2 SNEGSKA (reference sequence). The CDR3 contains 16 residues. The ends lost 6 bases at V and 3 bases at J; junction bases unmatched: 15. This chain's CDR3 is CSAMPGLAANYYEQYF. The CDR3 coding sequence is TGCAGTGCCATGCCGGGACTAGCCGCAAACTACTACGAGCAGTACTTC.

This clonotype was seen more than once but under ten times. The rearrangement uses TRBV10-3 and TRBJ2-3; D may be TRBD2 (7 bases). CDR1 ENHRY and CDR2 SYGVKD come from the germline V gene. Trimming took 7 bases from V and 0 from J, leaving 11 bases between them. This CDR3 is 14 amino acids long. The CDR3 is CAIKGGASTDTQYF. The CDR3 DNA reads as TGTGCCATCAAAGGGGGGGCTAGCACAGATACGCAGTATTTT.

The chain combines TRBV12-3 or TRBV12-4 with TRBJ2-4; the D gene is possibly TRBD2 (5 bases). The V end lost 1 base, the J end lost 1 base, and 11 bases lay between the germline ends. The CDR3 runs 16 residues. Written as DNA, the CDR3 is TGTGCCAGCAGTTTAGAGAGGGATGGGGCCAAAAACATTCAGTACTTC. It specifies CASSLERDGAKNIQYF.

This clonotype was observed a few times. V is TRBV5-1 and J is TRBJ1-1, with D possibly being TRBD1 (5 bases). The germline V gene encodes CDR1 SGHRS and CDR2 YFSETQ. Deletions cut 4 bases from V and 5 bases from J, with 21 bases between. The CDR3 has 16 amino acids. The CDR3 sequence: CASSPLGEWGWTEAFF. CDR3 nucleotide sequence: TGCGCCAGCAGCCCGTTGGGGGAATGGGGGTGGACTGAAGCTTTCTTT.

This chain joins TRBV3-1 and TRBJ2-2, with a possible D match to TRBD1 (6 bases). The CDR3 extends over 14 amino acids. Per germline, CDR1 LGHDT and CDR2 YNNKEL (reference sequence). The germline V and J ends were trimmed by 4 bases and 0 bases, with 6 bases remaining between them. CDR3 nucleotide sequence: TGTGCCAGCAGCCGGGGGCCGAACACCGGGGAGCTGTTTTTT. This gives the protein CASSRGPNTGELFF.

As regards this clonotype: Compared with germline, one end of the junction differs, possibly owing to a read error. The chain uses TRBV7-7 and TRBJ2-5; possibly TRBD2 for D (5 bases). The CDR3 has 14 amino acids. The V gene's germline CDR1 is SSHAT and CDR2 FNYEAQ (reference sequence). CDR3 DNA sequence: TGTGCTAGCAGCCAATCCGGGAACCAAGAGACCCAGTACTTC. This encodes CASSQSGNQETQYF.

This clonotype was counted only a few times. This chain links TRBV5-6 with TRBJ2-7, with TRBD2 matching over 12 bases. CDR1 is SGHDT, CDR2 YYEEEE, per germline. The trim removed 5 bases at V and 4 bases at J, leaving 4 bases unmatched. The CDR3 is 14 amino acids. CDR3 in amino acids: CASRSLAGGYEQYF. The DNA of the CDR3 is TGTGCCAGCAGGTCACTAGCGGGGGGTTACGAGCAGTACTTC.

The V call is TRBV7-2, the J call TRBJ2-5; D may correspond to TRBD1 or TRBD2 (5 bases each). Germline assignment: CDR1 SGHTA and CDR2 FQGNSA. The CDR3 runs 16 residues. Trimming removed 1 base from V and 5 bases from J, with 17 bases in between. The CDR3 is CASSLDGDRESETQYF. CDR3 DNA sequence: TGTGCCAGCAGCTTAGATGGGGACCGGGAAAGCGAGACCCAGTACTTC. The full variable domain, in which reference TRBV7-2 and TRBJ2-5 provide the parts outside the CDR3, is GAGVSQSPSNKVTEKGKDVELRCDPISGHTALYWYRQSLGQGLEFLIYFQGNSAPDKSGLPSDRFSAERTGGSVSTLTIQRTQQEDSAVYLCASSLDGDRESETQYFGPGTRLLVL.

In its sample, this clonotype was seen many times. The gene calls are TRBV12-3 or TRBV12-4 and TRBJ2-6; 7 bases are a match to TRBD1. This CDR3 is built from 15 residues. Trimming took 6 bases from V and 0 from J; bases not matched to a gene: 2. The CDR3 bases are TGTGCCAGCAGGAGGGACAGCTCTGGGGCCAACGTCCTGACTTTC. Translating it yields CASRRDSSGANVLTF.